This T cell receptor beta chain appears in the sequencing data of a study of blood T cell repertoires in COVID-19. At the level of the study: From the United States, Italy and Spain came samples of acute and convalescent COVID-19.

The repertoire was sequenced with immunoSEQ multiplex PCR; TCRdb's copy has only in-frame clones and lacks some. This repertoire shows 210,000 or so clones, 70% to 90% found once; its top ten account for 11%. Assignment of participants to cohorts was predicated upon participant-reported clinical history. The CDR3 is made up of 18 amino acids. CDR1 is SGHVS and CDR2 is FQNEAQ in the germline V gene. After removal of 5 bases from V and 6 bases from J, the junction contained 17 bases not matched to a gene. The rearrangement uses TRBV7-8 and TRBJ2-1; 9 nucleotides match TRBD1. Material for sequencing was PBMCs or T cells enriched from blood (not recorded which). This clonotype was sampled from a man aged 30 to 39 who had recovered from COVID-19. The CDR3 DNA sequence: TGTGCCAGCAGCCCACTAGGCTCGGTGTGGGACAGGGCCAATGAGCAGTTCTTC. Amino acid sequence: CASSPLGSVWDRANEQFF.